One and the same sample provided the 17 T cell receptor beta chains below, sequenced in a study of shared T cell receptors in the human thymus. Clones were sequenced by immunoSEQ multiplex PCR, and TCRdb holds only the in-frame ones, with some missing. The sample shows over 650,000 clones, more than 70% of them seen only once. The same specimen was also included in a second study, on human thymus T cells.

Sequencing was carried out using thymocytes. These receptors were obtained from a boy in the first two years of life with a congenital heart defect.

The genes are TRBV28 and TRBJ1-5; 11 nucleotides match TRBD1. The germline CDR1 and CDR2 sequences are MDHEN and SYDVKM. V trimming: 4 bases; J trimming: 0 bases; junction bases outside the gene matches: 14. This CDR3 has 20 residues. CDR3 nucleotides: TGTGCCAGCAGTTCCCAGGACAGGGGGCCTCCAATAATTAGCAATCAGCCCCAGCATTTT. This sequence encodes CASSSQDRGPPIISNQPQHF.

This chain links TRBV30 with TRBJ1-5; perhaps TRBD1 as D (6 bases). This CDR3 has 15 amino acids. Per the germline V gene, CDR1 is GTSNPN and CDR2 is SVGIG (reference sequence). Trimming left V 1 base short and J 4 bases short, with 14 bases between. CDR3 in amino acids: CAWSDGGLLNQPQHF. Written as DNA, the CDR3 is TGTGCCTGGAGTGACGGGGGGCTCCTGAATCAGCCCCAGCATTTT.

This clone occurred once. Distinct nucleotide sequences in the sample also encode this CDR3. The rearrangement uses TRBV5-1 and TRBJ2-7, with D possibly being TRBD1 (6 bases). The CDR3 sequence is 15 residues long. Trimming took off 0 bases at V and 4 bases at J, with 14 bases between the two ends. Germline CDR1 is SGHRS and CDR2 is YFSETQ. The CDR3 spells CASSLVPGVSYEQYF. In DNA, the CDR3 is TGCGCCAGCAGCTTGGTTCCAGGGGTAAGTTACGAGCAGTACTTC.

The V and J genes are TRBV19 and TRBJ2-7; 10 bases are a match to TRBD1. V was clipped by 4 bases and J by 3 bases; unmatched bases: 3. The CDR3 loop spans 14 amino acids. Per germline, CDR1 LNHDA and CDR2 SQIVND (reference sequence). In DNA, the CDR3 is TGTGCCAGTAGTAGGGGGGACAGGGGCTACGAGCAGTACTTC. Amino acids: CASSRGDRGYEQYF.

This clone was observed a few times. The chain joins TRBV27 to TRBJ2-3, with TRBD2 as a possible D gene (5 bases). The CDR3 runs 13 residues. The V gene's germline CDR1 is MNHEY and CDR2 SMNVEV (reference sequence). Trimming left V 6 bases short and J 1 base short, with 8 bases between. The CDR3 nucleotides read TGTGCCAGCAGACTAGTGGGCACAGATACGCAGTATTTT. This translates into CASRLVGTDTQYF.

This clone turned up a few times. V usage is TRBV7-9 and J usage is TRBJ2-2, with D perhaps TRBD1 (5 bases). Trimming took 2 bases from V and 6 from J, leaving 10 bases between them. The CDR3 is 14 amino acids. CDR1 is SEHNR and CDR2 is FQNEAQ in the germline V gene (reference sequence). DNA for the CDR3: TGTGCCAGCAGCTTATGCCAGGGTCCCGGGGAGCTGTTTTTT. It specifies CASSLCQGPGELFF.

CDR3 amino acids: CASSYSPDSFYEQYF. The DNA for the CDR3 is TGTGCCAGCAGTTACTCCCCGGACAGCTTCTACGAGCAGTACTTC. The chain combines TRBV6-5 with TRBJ2-5; D is perhaps TRBD1 (6 bases). The J call is doubtful: the DNA matches TRBJ2-7 better. Germline assignment: CDR1 MNHEY and CDR2 SVGAGI. CDR3 size: 15 residues.

The chain couples TRBV7-9 to TRBJ2-1; 11 nucleotides agree with TRBD1. V was clipped by 5 bases and J by 4 bases; unmatched bases: 7. The germline gives CDR1 SEHNR, CDR2 FQNEAQ (reference sequence). The CDR3 loop spans 16 amino acids. CDR3 in DNA: TGTGCCAGCAGCCCTGGGACAGGGGGTAATTACAATGAGCAGTTCTTC. Translating it yields CASSPGTGGNYNEQFF.

The chain employs TRBV7-7 and TRBJ2-4; 13 bases align to TRBD2. CDR3 length equals 16 residues. CDR1 is SSHAT, CDR2 FNYEAQ, per germline (reference sequence). The trim removed 5 bases at V and 8 bases at J, leaving 9 bases unmatched. CDR3 in DNA: TGTGCCAGCAGCCACAAACTAGCGGGAGGGCCGGACATTCAGTACTTC. It specifies CASSHKLAGGPDIQYF.

This chain links TRBV5-4 with TRBJ2-7, with 13 bases identical to TRBD2. This CDR3 contains 16 residues. The germline CDR1 and CDR2 sequences are SGHNT and YYREEE (reference sequence). The V segment lost 2 bases and the J segment 7 bases; nucleotides outside the gene matches: 9. In nucleotides, the CDR3 is TGTGCCAGCAGCTTCACTAGCGGGAGGGGCCCCGGTGAGCAGTACTTC. This translates into CASSFTSGRGPGEQYF.

The chain uses TRBV5-5 and TRBJ1-3; D is unresolved. Germline CDR1 reads SGHKS; CDR2 reads YYEKEE (reference sequence). The CDR3 contains 14 residues. Between the trimmed V and J ends, which lost 0 bases and 2 bases, there was a span of 6 bases. In nucleotides, the CDR3 is TGTGCCAGCAGCTTGGTGGCGGCTGGAAACACCATATATTTT. Translating it yields CASSLVAAGNTIYF. Full variable domain (missing parts from reference TRBV5-5 and TRBJ1-3): DAGVTQSPTHLIKTRGQQVTLRCSPISGHKSVSWYQQVLGQGPQFIFQYYEKEERGRGNFPDRFSARQFPNYSSELNVNALLLGDSALYLCASSLVAAGNTIYFGEGSWLTVV.

The J gene is TRBJ2-1, the V gene TRBV5-1, with a weak D call TRBD1 (5 bases). Between the trimmed V and J ends, which lost 6 bases and 0 bases, there was a span of 10 bases. The CDR3 covers 14 residues. The germline CDR1 and CDR2 sequences are SGHRS and YFSETQ. Here the CDR3 DNA reads TGCGCCAGCACCGACAGAAGCTCCTACAATGAGCAGTTCTTC. Translated, it gives CASTDRSSYNEQFF.

This sequence joins TRBV27 and TRBJ2-1; TRBD2 matches 9 bases. This CDR3 is built from 14 residues. Unmatched junction bases numbered 4, after V lost 7 bases and J lost 3 bases. Germline CDR1 and CDR2: MNHEY and SMNVEV (reference sequence). CDR3 residues: CASNVAGDYNEQFF. CDR3 coding DNA: TGTGCCAGCAACGTAGCGGGGGACTACAATGAGCAGTTCTTC.

The V call is TRBV5-1, the J call TRBJ1-1; D perhaps matches TRBD1 (6 bases). This CDR3 contains 21 residues. Germline V lookup: CDR1 SGHRS, CDR2 YFSETQ. Trimming took 0 bases from V and 2 from J, leaving 29 bases between them. The CDR3 sequence: CASSLAPGATAPSGDNTEAFF. CDR3 bases: TGCGCCAGCAGCTTGGCCCCAGGGGCGACAGCTCCATCCGGGGATAACACTGAAGCTTTCTTT. Looking up the rest from reference TRBV5-1 and TRBJ1-1 gives the full variable domain: KAGVTQTPRYLIKTRGQQVTLSCSPISGHRSVSWYQQTPGQGLQFLFEYFSETQRNKGNFPGRFSGRQFSNSRSEMNVSTLELGDSALYLCASSLAPGATAPSGDNTEAFFGQGTRLTVV.

The chain links TRBV5-4 to TRBJ2-2; D may be TRBD1 (6 bases). The CDR3 runs to 15 residues. The germline V gene encodes CDR1 SGHNT and CDR2 YYREEE (reference sequence). The V end was cut by 5 bases, the J end by 2 bases, with 13 bases between. The CDR3 DNA follows: TGTGCCAGCAGGCCCACAGGGTTAAACACCGGGGAGCTGTTTTTT. Amino acids: CASRPTGLNTGELFF.

The V and J genes are TRBV28 and TRBJ1-2, with TRBD1 as a possible D gene (6 bases). The V and J ends lost 5 bases and 6 bases respectively, with 13 bases between them. The CDR3 extends over 13 amino acids. Germline-derived CDR1 and CDR2 are MDHEN and SYDVKM. The CDR3 nucleotides read TGTGCCAGCAGTCCCTGGACAGTCGATGGCTACACCTTC. Its translation is CASSPWTVDGYTF.

This chain joins TRBV7-6 and TRBJ1-1; 7 nucleotides match TRBD1. J was trimmed by 5 bases and V by 6 bases; bases with no gene match: 15. CDR1 is SGHVS, CDR2 FNYEAQ, per germline. The CDR3 has 16 amino acids. Here the CDR3 DNA reads TGTGCCAGCAGAAAATATTACCAGGGGGATGGGACTGAAGCTTTCTTT. Translated: CASRKYYQGDGTEAFF. The entire variable domain, with the rest obtained from reference TRBV7-6 and TRBJ1-1, is as follows: GAGVSQSPRYKVTKRGQDVALRCDPISGHVSLYWYRQALGQGPEFLTYFNYEAQQDKSGLPNDRFSAERPEGSISTLTIQRTEQRDSAMYRCASRKYYQGDGTEAFFGQGTRLTVV.